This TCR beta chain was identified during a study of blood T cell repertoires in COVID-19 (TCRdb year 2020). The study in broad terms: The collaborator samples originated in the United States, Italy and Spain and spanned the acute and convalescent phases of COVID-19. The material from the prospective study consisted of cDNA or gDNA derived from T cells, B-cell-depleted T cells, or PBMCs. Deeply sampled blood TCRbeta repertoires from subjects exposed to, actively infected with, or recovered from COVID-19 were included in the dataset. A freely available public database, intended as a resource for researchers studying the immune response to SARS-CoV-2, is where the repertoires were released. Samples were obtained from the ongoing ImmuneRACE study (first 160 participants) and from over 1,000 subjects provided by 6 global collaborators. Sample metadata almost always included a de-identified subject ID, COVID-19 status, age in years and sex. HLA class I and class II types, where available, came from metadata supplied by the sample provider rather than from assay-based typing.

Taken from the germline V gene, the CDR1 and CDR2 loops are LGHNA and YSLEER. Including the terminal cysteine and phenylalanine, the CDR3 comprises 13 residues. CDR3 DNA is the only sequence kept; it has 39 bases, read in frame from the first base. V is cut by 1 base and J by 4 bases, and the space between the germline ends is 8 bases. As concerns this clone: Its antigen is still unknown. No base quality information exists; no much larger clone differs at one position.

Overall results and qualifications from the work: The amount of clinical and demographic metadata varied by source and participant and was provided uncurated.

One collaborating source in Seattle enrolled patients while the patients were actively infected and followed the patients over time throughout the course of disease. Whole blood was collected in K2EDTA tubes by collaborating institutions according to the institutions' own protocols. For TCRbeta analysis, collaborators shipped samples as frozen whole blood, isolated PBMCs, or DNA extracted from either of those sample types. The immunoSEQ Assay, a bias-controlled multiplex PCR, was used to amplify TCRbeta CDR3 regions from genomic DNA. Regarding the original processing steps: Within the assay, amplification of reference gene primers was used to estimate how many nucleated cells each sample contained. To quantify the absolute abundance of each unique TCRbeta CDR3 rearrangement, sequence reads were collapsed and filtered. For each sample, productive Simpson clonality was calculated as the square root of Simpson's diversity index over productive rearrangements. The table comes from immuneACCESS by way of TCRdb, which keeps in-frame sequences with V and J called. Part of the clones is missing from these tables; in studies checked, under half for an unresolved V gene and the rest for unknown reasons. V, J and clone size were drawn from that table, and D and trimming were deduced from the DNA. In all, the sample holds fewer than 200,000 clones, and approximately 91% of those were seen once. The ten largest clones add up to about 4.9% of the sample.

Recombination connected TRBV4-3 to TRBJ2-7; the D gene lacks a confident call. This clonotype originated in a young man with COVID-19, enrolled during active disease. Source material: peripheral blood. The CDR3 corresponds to CASSQGQYYEQYF. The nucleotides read TGCGCCAGCAGCCAAGGGCAGTATTACGAGCAGTACTTC.